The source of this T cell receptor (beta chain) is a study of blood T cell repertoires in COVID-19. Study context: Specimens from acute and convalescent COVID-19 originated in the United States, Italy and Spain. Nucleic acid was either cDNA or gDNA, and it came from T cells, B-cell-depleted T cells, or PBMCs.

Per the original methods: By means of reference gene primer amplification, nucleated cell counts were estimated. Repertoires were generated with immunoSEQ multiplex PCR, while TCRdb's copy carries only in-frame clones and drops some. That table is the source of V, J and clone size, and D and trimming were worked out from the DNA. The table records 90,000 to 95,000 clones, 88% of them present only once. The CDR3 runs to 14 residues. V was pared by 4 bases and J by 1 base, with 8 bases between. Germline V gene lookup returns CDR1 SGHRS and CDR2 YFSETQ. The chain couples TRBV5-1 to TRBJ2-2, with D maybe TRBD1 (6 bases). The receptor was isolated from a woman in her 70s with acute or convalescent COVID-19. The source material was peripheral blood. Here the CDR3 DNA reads TGCGCCAGCAGCCCACAGGGGAACACCGGGGAGCTGTTTTTT. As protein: CASSPQGNTGELFF.